The subject of this entry is one T cell receptor beta chain. The record originates from a study of ipilimumab plus nivolumab after autologous stem cell transplantation. This table comes from immunoSEQ multiplex PCR, and its TCRdb copy is limited to in-frame clones, with some not included. The data contain roughly 40,000 clones, nearly 95% of them singletons. V was shortened by 4 bases and J by 1 base, with 12 bases between the two germline ends. Looked up from germline, CDR1 is SGHNT and CDR2 is YYREEE (reference sequence). The CDR3 consists of 14 residues. This TCR was sampled from a male donor with multiple myeloma. J is TRBJ2-7 and V is TRBV5-4; TRBD2 might be the D (6 bases). This material consisted of PBMCs, taken in a trial of ipilimumab plus nivolumab as post-transplant consolidation. The chain's CDR3 is CASSPGRGSYEQYF. The CDR3 DNA follows: TGTGCCAGCAGCCCCGGTCGGGGGTCCTACGAGCAGTACTTC. Full variable domain (rest looked up from reference TRBV5-4 and TRBJ2-7): ETGVTQSPTHLIKTRGQQVTLRCSSQSGHNTVSWYQQALGQGPQFIFQYYREEENGRGNFPPRFSGLQFPNYSSELNVNALELDDSALYLCASSPGRGSYEQYFGPGTRLTVT.